The source of this T cell receptor (beta chain) is a study of T-cell reconstitution after alpha-beta-depleted transplantation in children. This clonotype showed up many times. Unique molecular identifiers were used to barcode this TCRbeta library. MiXCR, run by TCRdb on the PCR reads, gives a single entry per CDR3 protein. The data contain approximately 270,000 distinct CDR3 sequences, 9.9% of them singletons. With 4 bases clipped from V and 5 bases from J, the junction kept 1 base outside the gene matches. The CDR3 runs 13 residues. The chain has TRBV12-3 or TRBV12-4 and TRBJ2-2; 7 bases match TRBD1. This clonotype was obtained from a human donor who donated a stem cell graft to a child with SCID. The sample was PBMCs from the stem cell graft donor, taken from the stem cell graft. CDR3 in amino acids: CASSYRGTGELFF. The CDR3 DNA is TGTGCCAGCAGTTACAGGGGTACCGGGGAGCTGTTTTTT.